The clone carrying this TCR beta chain was picked up a small number of times. The antigen is not known. PCR was performed a second time for roughly 6 to 12 cycles using a sample-barcoded 5' primer and a J-beta primer mix. Sequencing yielded, for each sample, at least 2.5 million paired-end reads carrying CDR3. TCRdb reprocessed the 5' RACE reads with MiXCR, giving one entry per CDR3 protein. The table records 1,300,000 or so distinct CDR3 sequences, around 59% of them present only once. This specimen comes from a study of blood T cells in healthy people across ages. Researchers isolated at least 6 million PBMCs per sample. Study-level results: Among long-lived donors, naive CD4+ cells were more numerous and diversity higher than in aged donors.

Material: blood. This clonotype was obtained from a man aged 18 to 35 in good health.

The CDR3 nucleotides read TGTGCCAGCAGTACCCAGGGACAGGGGGCATCAGATACGCAGTATTTT. This encodes CASSTQGQGASDTQYF. The rearrangement links TRBV12-3 or TRBV12-4 to TRBJ2-3; 12 nucleotides match TRBD1. V gave up 5 bases and J gave up 4 bases; unmatched junction bases: 7. This CDR3 has 16 residues.